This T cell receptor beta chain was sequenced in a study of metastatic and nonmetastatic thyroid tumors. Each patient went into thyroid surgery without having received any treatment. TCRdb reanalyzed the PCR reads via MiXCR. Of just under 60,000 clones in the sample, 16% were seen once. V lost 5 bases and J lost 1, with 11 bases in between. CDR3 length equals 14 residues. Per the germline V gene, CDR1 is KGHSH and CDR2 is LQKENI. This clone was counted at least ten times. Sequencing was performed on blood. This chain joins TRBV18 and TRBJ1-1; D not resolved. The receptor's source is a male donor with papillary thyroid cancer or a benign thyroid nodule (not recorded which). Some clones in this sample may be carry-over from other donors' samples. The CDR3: CASSDLGWNTEAFF. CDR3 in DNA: TGTGCCAGCTCAGACCTAGGGTGGAACACTGAAGCTTTCTTT. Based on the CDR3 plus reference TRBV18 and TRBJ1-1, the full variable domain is NAGVMQNPRHLVRRRGQEARLRCSPMKGHSHVYWYRQLPEEGLKFMVYLQKENIIDESGMPKERFSAEFPKEGPSILRIQQVVRGDSAAYFCASSDLGWNTEAFFGQGTRLTVV.